This T cell receptor beta chain derives from a study of blood T cell repertoires in COVID-19. Study summary: Italy, Spain and the United States were the sources of the convalescent and acute COVID-19 samples. T cells, B-cell-depleted T cells, or PBMCs supplied cDNA or gDNA.

This CDR3 is 14 amino acids long. The V end lost 1 base, the J end lost 7 bases, and 14 bases lay between the germline ends. Germline V gene lookup returns CDR1 SGHVS and CDR2 FQNEAQ. Per the original methods: From reference gene primer amplification, estimates of nucleated cell counts were derived. Here immunoSEQ multiplex PCR was the method, and the copy in TCRdb shows in-frame clones only, minus some. V and J calls and clone size come straight from that table; D and trimming were deduced from the DNA. Among some 70,000 clones listed, around four fifths were seen once. This TCR came from a woman aged 60-75 years with acute or convalescent COVID-19. J is TRBJ2-7 and V is TRBV7-8; D is possibly TRBD2 (5 bases). Sample: peripheral blood. The CDR3 sequence: CASSLGQLRGEQYF. CDR3 DNA sequence: TGTGCCAGCAGCTTAGGCCAGCTCCGGGGTGAGCAGTACTTC.